This TCR beta chain originates from a study of T-cell reconstitution after alpha-beta-depleted transplantation in children. Points from the study as a whole: Newly produced T cells mostly provided counts and TCRbeta diversity after one year, as hyperexpanded clones declined. The study reportedly traced alpha-beta T cells about two months after transplant to several hundred expanded graft clones.

The CDR3 is 15 residues long. CDR1 and CDR2 from the germline V gene are SGHRS and YFSETQ. The V gene lost 1 base and the J gene lost 2 bases, with 13 bases spanning the gap. It was with unique molecular identifiers that the TCRbeta library was prepared. One entry per CDR3 protein, called by TCRdb with MiXCR from the PCR reads. The sample lists a few hundred thousand distinct CDR3 sequences, 25% to 30% occurring once. Points on this clonotype: Antigen specificity is unknown.

This TCR was sampled from a boy younger than two with Wiskott-Aldrich syndrome, due to receive a stem cell transplant. The sample consisted of PBMCs, taken before TCRalphabeta/CD19-depleted stem cell transplant. The rearrangement uses TRBV5-1 and TRBJ2-7; possibly TRBD1 for D (6 bases). Here the CDR3 DNA reads TGCGCCAGCAGCTTGAGGCCAGGGGACACCTACGAGCAGTACTTC. It yields the protein CASSLRPGDTYEQYF.